Listed below are T cell receptor beta chains from one sample, sequenced in a study of tumor-infiltrating lymphocytes in primary liver carcinoma. TCRdb reprocessed the multiplex PCR reads with MiXCR, giving one entry per CDR3 protein. Of roughly 100,000 distinct CDR3 sequences in the sample, around 80% were seen once. Sequencing was carried out using liver tumor tissue from sampling region 3. The receptors were sampled from a man in his forties with primary liver carcinoma and hepatitis B virus infection. Both conserved end residues are part of each CDR3. Fields, in order: V gene, clone size, D gene, J gene, CDR3 DNA, CDR3 protein. The D gene is left open where the match is weak. Clone size is given for some rows only: seen once, a few or many times, or a class if the clone is expanded.

V: TRBV11-2; size: .; D: .; J: TRBJ2-7; DNA: TGTGCCAGGAGCCCAGGGTGGGGACGAGTCACCTACGAGCAGTACTTC; CDR3: CARSPGWGRVTYEQYF
V: TRBV4-3; size: once; D: TRBD1; J: TRBJ2-1; DNA: TGCGCCAGGAGCCAATTTCAGGGGGCTAACGATGAGCAGTTCTTC; CDR3: CARSQFQGANDEQFF
V: TRBV29-1; size: .; D: TRBD1; J: TRBJ2-1; DNA: TGCAGCGTTGAAGCGAACAGGGGGCGAGCAGAAACCCAGTTCTTC; CDR3: CSVEANRGRAETQFF
V: TRBV11-2; size: .; D: .; J: TRBJ1-1; DNA: TGTGCCAGCACCTTAGTTTCTACTCTAAGTGCGAACACTGATGCTTTCTTT; CDR3: CASTLVSTLSANTDAFF
V: TRBV4-2; size: .; D: .; J: TRBJ2-1; DNA: TGTGCCAGCAGCCAAGATGGATTAGCGGACCAAGGGGGGCAATTCTTC; CDR3: CASSQDGLADQGGQFF
V: TRBV11-2; size: .; D: .; J: TRBJ2-3; DNA: TGTGGCAGCAGCCCGCCCTTCGGACGTACCAATTCAGATACGCAGTACTTT; CDR3: CGSSPPFGRTNSDTQYF
V: TRBV12-3/TRBV12-4; size: .; D: TRBD2; J: TRBJ2-3; DNA: TGTGCCAGCAGGTCGACAAATAGCGGGAACACAGATACACAGTATTTT; CDR3: CASRSTNSGNTDTQYF
V: TRBV11-3; size: .; D: .; J: TRBJ2-1; DNA: TGTGCCATTAGCTTAGGGATCAGCAACAATGAGCAGTTCTTC; CDR3: CAISLGISNNEQFF
V: TRBV11-2; size: medium-sized; D: .; J: TRBJ2-5; DNA: TGTGCCAGCAGCTTATACCCGGGGGTAGCGGCACAAGAGACCCAGTACTTC; CDR3: CASSLYPGVAAQETQYF
V: TRBV11-2; size: .; D: TRBD2; J: TRBJ2-1; DNA: TGTGCCAGCAGTTTAAGTGTGGGGGGGTCGGTATCGGATGAGCAGTTCTTC; CDR3: CASSLSVGGSVSDEQFF
V: TRBV5-6; size: .; D: TRBD1; J: TRBJ2-1; DNA: TGTGCCAGCAGCTCGAACCTACAGGGGCATGGGTACAATGAGCAGTTCTTC; CDR3: CASSSNLQGHGYNEQFF
V: TRBV6-5; size: once; D: TRBD1; J: TRBJ2-3; DNA: TGTGCCAGCAGTCGACAGGGCGGAAAAGGTCAGCCCCAGTATTTT; CDR3: CASSRQGGKGQPQYF
V: TRBV30; size: once; D: TRBD2; J: TRBJ2-7; DNA: TGTGCCTGGGGCAAGACGGGGGGTGGGGACGAGCAGTACTTC; CDR3: CAWGKTGGGDEQYF
V: TRBV7-3; size: .; D: TRBD2; J: TRBJ2-1; DNA: TGTGCCAGCAGCTTAACTATCGGTCTAGCGGGAGGGCCGGGCCACAATGAGCAATTCTTC; CDR3: CASSLTIGLAGGPGHNEQFF
V: TRBV4-2; size: once; D: .; J: TRBJ2-1; DNA: .; CDR3: CASSQDFGQGIEEFF
V: TRBV6-6; size: .; D: .; J: TRBJ2-2; DNA: TGTGCCAGCAGTTACTCGAAGAGCACTGGGGAGCTGTTTTTT; CDR3: CASSYSKSTGELFF
V: TRBV11-1; size: .; D: .; J: TRBJ2-2; DNA: TGTACCAGCAGCTTTTGGGAGACCTGGGAGCTGTTTTTT; CDR3: CTSSFWETWELFF
V: TRBV12-3/TRBV12-4; size: .; D: .; J: TRBJ1-1; DNA: TGTGCCAGCAGTTTAGTCTCAGGCCAAGGAGCTGAATCTTTCTTT; CDR3: CASSLVSGQGAESFF
V: TRBV5-6; size: .; D: TRBD2; J: TRBJ2-2; DNA: TGTGCCACCAGCCGGACTAGCGGGAGGACCCGGGAGCTGTTTTTT; CDR3: CATSRTSGRTRELFF
V: TRBV29-1; size: .; D: .; J: TRBJ2-1; DNA: TGCAGCGTAGAATGGCGGCACACCTACAATGAGCAGTTCTTC; CDR3: CSVEWRHTYNEQFF
V: TRBV29-1; size: .; D: .; J: TRBJ2-5; DNA: TGCAGCGTGGGGCCGATAGGGACCCAGTTTTTC; CDR3: CSVGPIGTQFF
V: TRBV28; size: .; D: .; J: TRBJ2-4; DNA: TGTGTTAGCAGCCCTCCCGCGTTGGCCAGAGACATTCAGTACTTC; CDR3: CVSSPPALARDIQYF
V: TRBV6-6; size: many; D: TRBD2; J: TRBJ2-1; DNA: TGTGCCAGCAGTTACTCGATTGGGGGGACTAGCCGGCAGGATGAGCAGTTCTTC; CDR3: CASSYSIGGTSRQDEQFF
V: TRBV5-4; size: .; D: TRBD1; J: TRBJ1-4; DNA: TGTGCCAGCAGACCACGACGCGGGACAGGAACGTCTGGATTT; CDR3: CASRPRRGTGTSGF